The text below deals with one T cell receptor (beta chain). Its antigen is unidentified. The sample belongs to a study of neurological immune-mediated disorders. Study-wide results and caveats: Falling below healthy controls, multiple sclerosis showed the least TCR clonal expansion, while HTLV-1-associated myelopathy showed the most.

Trimming removed 1 base from V and 4 bases from J, with 8 bases in between. The CDR3 has 15 residues. The germline V gene has CDR1 MNHNS and CDR2 SASEGT. MiXCR, run by TCRdb on the 5' RACE reads, gives a single entry per CDR3 protein. The table lists about 41,000 distinct CDR3 sequences, about 12% of them singletons, with over 0.95% in the top ten. Healthy controls were blood bank volunteers in Maryland, USA. The chain recombines TRBV6-1 with TRBJ1-6; no clear D. The sequenced material came from PBMCs. The TCR originated in a female donor in good health. The CDR3 spells CASSEGGGYNSPLHF. The DNA of the CDR3 is TGTGCCAGCAGTGAAGGTGGAGGGTATAATTCACCCCTCCACTTT.